Listed below are T cell receptor beta chains from one sample, sequenced in a study of Ad26.COV2.S vaccination and SARS-CoV-2 variants. Here immunoSEQ multiplex PCR was the method, and the copy in TCRdb shows in-frame clones only, minus some. The sample lists about 280,000 clones, more than 75% seen once, with under 4% in the top ten. This specimen consisted of peripheral blood, obtained in a trial of Ad26.COV2.S vaccine versus placebo. All receptors derive from a person between 18 and 60 years old who received the Ad26.COV2.S COVID-19 vaccine or a placebo. The CDR3 runs from the conserved cysteine through the conserved F or W. D genes are given only for firm matches. Clone size, where shown, is once, few, many, or a class for clones that have expanded.

j_gene: TRBJ2-5; d_gene: NA; abundance: NA; v_gene: TRBV7-9; CDR3aa: CASISRRGQETQYF; CDR3nt: TGTGCCAGCATTTCCCGGCGCGGACAAGAGACCCAGTACTTC
j_gene: TRBJ1-4; d_gene: NA; abundance: NA; v_gene: TRBV14; CDR3aa: CASSYRDNNEKLFF; CDR3nt: TGTGCCAGCAGCTACCGGGATAATAATGAAAAACTGTTTTTT
j_gene: TRBJ1-4; d_gene: TRBD1; abundance: NA; v_gene: TRBV7-2; CDR3aa: CASSWDRGLSNEKLFF; CDR3nt: TGTGCCAGCAGCTGGGACAGGGGGCTCAGTAATGAAAAACTGTTTTTT
j_gene: TRBJ1-5; d_gene: NA; abundance: NA; v_gene: TRBV18; CDR3aa: CASSPPGREERQPQHF; CDR3nt: TGTGCCAGCTCACCACCCGGACGGGAGGAGAGACAGCCCCAGCATTTT
j_gene: TRBJ1-1; d_gene: NA; abundance: NA; v_gene: TRBV7-9; CDR3aa: CASSLPGRAAEAFF; CDR3nt: TGTGCCAGCAGCTTACCGGGGCGGGCTGCTGAAGCTTTCTTT
j_gene: TRBJ2-1; d_gene: TRBD2; abundance: once; v_gene: TRBV4-1; CDR3aa: CASSQDFAGGDNEQFF; CDR3nt: TGCGCCAGCAGCCAAGATTTCGCGGGGGGGGACAATGAGCAGTTCTTC
j_gene: TRBJ2-5; d_gene: TRBD1; abundance: NA; v_gene: TRBV7-6; CDR3aa: CASSPLTGARHRETQYF; CDR3nt: TGTGCCAGCAGTCCCCTCACAGGGGCGCGCCATCGAGAGACCCAGTACTTC
j_gene: TRBJ2-1; d_gene: NA; abundance: NA; v_gene: TRBV27; CDR3aa: CASTGGVEGEQFF; CDR3nt: TGTGCCAGCACTGGGGGCGTTGAGGGTGAGCAGTTCTTC
j_gene: TRBJ2-7; d_gene: TRBD2; abundance: few; v_gene: TRBV29-1; CDR3aa: CSVWGREDGGYYEQYF; CDR3nt: TGCAGCGTTTGGGGGCGGGAGGATGGTGGGTACTACGAGCAGTACTTC
j_gene: TRBJ1-4; d_gene: NA; abundance: NA; v_gene: TRBV15; CDR3aa: CATSRGLIPNEKLFF; CDR3nt: TGTGCCACCAGCAGAGGACTGATTCCTAATGAAAAACTGTTTTTT
j_gene: TRBJ1-4; d_gene: NA; abundance: NA; v_gene: TRBV27; CDR3aa: CASSSQVQSNEKLFF; CDR3nt: TGTGCCAGCAGTTCTCAGGTCCAAAGTAATGAAAAACTGTTTTTT
j_gene: TRBJ1-6; d_gene: TRBD1; abundance: once; v_gene: TRBV10-2; CDR3aa: CASWDRGILSYNSPLHF; CDR3nt: TGCGCCAGCTGGGACAGGGGAATTCTCTCCTATAATTCACCCCTCCACTTT
j_gene: TRBJ1-1; d_gene: NA; abundance: NA; v_gene: TRBV5-1; CDR3aa: CASSLGHRVPTEAFF; CDR3nt: TGCGCCAGCAGCTTGGGACACAGGGTGCCCACTGAAGCTTTCTTT
j_gene: TRBJ1-2; d_gene: TRBD1; abundance: once; v_gene: TRBV19; CDR3aa: CASTGQGATNYGYTF; CDR3nt: TGTGCCAGTACGGGACAGGGGGCGACTAACTATGGCTACACCTTC
j_gene: TRBJ1-1; d_gene: NA; abundance: NA; v_gene: TRBV6-5; CDR3aa: CASSYSRTAEAFF; CDR3nt: TGTGCCAGCAGTTACTCACGTACCGCTGAAGCTTTCTTT
j_gene: TRBJ2-7; d_gene: TRBD1; abundance: NA; v_gene: TRBV27; CDR3aa: CASSLSNSGTGAYEQYF; CDR3nt: TGTGCCAGCAGTTTATCAAACTCCGGGACAGGTGCCTACGAGCAGTACTTC
j_gene: TRBJ1-4; d_gene: NA; abundance: once; v_gene: TRBV24-1; CDR3aa: CATTVKDNEKLFF; CDR3nt: TGTGCCACCACCGTCAAGGATAATGAAAAACTGTTTTTT
j_gene: TRBJ1-5; d_gene: TRBD1; abundance: few; v_gene: TRBV19; CDR3aa: CASMDRDNQPQHF; CDR3nt: TGTGCCAGTATGGACAGGGACAATCAGCCCCAGCATTTT
j_gene: TRBJ1-4; d_gene: NA; abundance: NA; v_gene: TRBV11-2; CDR3aa: CASSLEVGPIGEKLFF; CDR3nt: TGTGCCAGCAGCTTAGAGGTGGGGCCCATCGGTGAAAAACTGTTTTTT
j_gene: TRBJ2-2; d_gene: TRBD2; abundance: NA; v_gene: TRBV7-2; CDR3aa: CASSSMAGGITGELFF; CDR3nt: TGTGCCAGCAGCTCGATGGCGGGAGGTATCACCGGGGAGCTGTTTTTT
j_gene: TRBJ1-2; d_gene: NA; abundance: NA; v_gene: TRBV20-1; CDR3aa: CSATGGVGYTF; CDR3nt: TGCAGTGCTACGGGGGGCGTTGGCTACACCTTC
j_gene: TRBJ1-1; d_gene: TRBD1; abundance: once; v_gene: TRBV6-5; CDR3aa: CASSYGLQGGITEAFF; CDR3nt: TGTGCCAGCAGTTACGGACTACAGGGGGGCATCACTGAAGCTTTCTTT
j_gene: TRBJ1-6; d_gene: NA; abundance: NA; v_gene: TRBV19; CDR3aa: CASSIGRGGSPLHF; CDR3nt: TGTGCCAGTAGTATCGGCAGGGGTGGTTCACCCCTCCACTTT
j_gene: TRBJ2-3; d_gene: TRBD2; abundance: NA; v_gene: TRBV7-7; CDR3aa: CASSPGLGQSDTQYF; CDR3nt: TGTGCTAGCAGCCCGGGACTAGGCCAATCAGATACGCAGTATTTT
j_gene: TRBJ2-7; d_gene: NA; abundance: NA; v_gene: TRBV19; CDR3aa: CASIGSPSYEQYF; CDR3nt: TGTGCCAGTATCGGCAGTCCGTCCTACGAGCAGTACTTC
j_gene: TRBJ2-1; d_gene: TRBD1; abundance: NA; v_gene: TRBV9; CDR3aa: CASSGTRRQGLFSYNEQFF; CDR3nt: TGTGCCAGCAGCGGAACACGACGACAGGGTTTATTCTCCTACAATGAGCAGTTCTTC
j_gene: TRBJ1-6; d_gene: NA; abundance: few; v_gene: TRBV7-9; CDR3aa: CASSLFGNLIYNSPLHF; CDR3nt: TGTGCCAGCAGCTTATTTGGCAACCTTATCTATAATTCACCCCTCCACTTT
j_gene: TRBJ1-1; d_gene: NA; abundance: NA; v_gene: TRBV6-5; CDR3aa: CASSGQTYTEAFF; CDR3nt: TGTGCCAGTTCAGGACAGACTTACACTGAAGCTTTCTTT
j_gene: TRBJ1-3; d_gene: NA; abundance: NA; v_gene: TRBV11-2; CDR3aa: CASSSGITGNTIYF; CDR3nt: TGTGCCAGCAGCTCAGGGATTACTGGAAACACCATATATTTT
j_gene: TRBJ2-1; d_gene: NA; abundance: NA; v_gene: TRBV3-1/TRBV3-2; CDR3aa: CASSQRGGDEQFF; CDR3nt: TGTGCCAGCAGCCAACGAGGGGGGGATGAGCAGTTCTTC
j_gene: TRBJ1-2; d_gene: TRBD1; abundance: NA; v_gene: TRBV6-5; CDR3aa: CASRPGQGYGYTF; CDR3nt: TGTGCCAGCAGACCCGGACAGGGCTATGGCTACACCTTC
j_gene: TRBJ1-1; d_gene: TRBD1; abundance: NA; v_gene: TRBV5-1; CDR3aa: CASSKDRSMNTEAFF; CDR3nt: TGCGCCAGCAGCAAGGACAGGAGCATGAACACTGAAGCTTTCTTT
j_gene: TRBJ2-7; d_gene: NA; abundance: NA; v_gene: TRBV10-3; CDR3aa: CAISDSRYHYEQYF; CDR3nt: TGTGCCATCAGTGACAGCCGATACCACTACGAGCAGTACTTC
j_gene: TRBJ1-1; d_gene: NA; abundance: NA; v_gene: TRBV12-5; CDR3aa: CASGEARTLEAFF; CDR3nt: TGTGCTAGTGGGGAGGCCAGAACACTAGAAGCTTTCTTT
j_gene: TRBJ2-7; d_gene: TRBD2; abundance: NA; v_gene: TRBV7-2; CDR3aa: CASSWGLAYEQYF; CDR3nt: TGTGCCAGCAGCTGGGGACTAGCATACGAGCAGTACTTC
j_gene: TRBJ2-7; d_gene: NA; abundance: NA; v_gene: TRBV19; CDR3aa: CASSISQGGWSYEQYF; CDR3nt: TGTGCCAGTAGTATATCGCAGGGAGGTTGGTCCTACGAGCAGTACTTC
j_gene: TRBJ2-7; d_gene: NA; abundance: NA; v_gene: TRBV2; CDR3aa: CASSEDYDEQYF; CDR3nt: TGTGCCAGCAGTGAAGATTATGACGAGCAGTACTTC
j_gene: TRBJ2-1; d_gene: TRBD2; abundance: NA; v_gene: TRBV5-1; CDR3aa: CASSPWLGPSGIEQFF; CDR3nt: TGCGCCAGCAGCCCCTGGTTAGGGCCTAGCGGTATTGAGCAGTTCTTC
j_gene: TRBJ2-1; d_gene: TRBD2; abundance: NA; v_gene: TRBV6-5; CDR3aa: CASSSAGGVGEQFF; CDR3nt: TGTGCCAGCAGTTCAGCGGGAGGGGTGGGTGAGCAGTTCTTC
j_gene: TRBJ1-3; d_gene: NA; abundance: NA; v_gene: TRBV30; CDR3aa: CAWSAPPGGTSAGNTIYF; CDR3nt: TGTGCCTGGAGTGCGCCCCCGGGGGGGACTTCGGCTGGAAACACCATATATTTT
j_gene: TRBJ2-7; d_gene: NA; abundance: NA; v_gene: TRBV10-1; CDR3aa: CASSPGTRGYEQYF; CDR3nt: TGCGCCAGCAGTCCAGGGACAAGGGGCTACGAGCAGTACTTC
j_gene: TRBJ2-7; d_gene: NA; abundance: NA; v_gene: TRBV2; CDR3aa: CASRSQEQYF; CDR3nt: TGTGCCAGCAGGTCCCAGGAGCAGTACTTC
j_gene: TRBJ2-3; d_gene: TRBD2; abundance: NA; v_gene: TRBV4-1; CDR3aa: CASSHGGATDTQYF; CDR3nt: TGCGCCAGCAGCCACGGGGGGGCCACGGATACGCAGTATTTT
j_gene: TRBJ2-7; d_gene: TRBD1; abundance: NA; v_gene: TRBV6-6; CDR3aa: CASSRVIRDRFSYEQYF; CDR3nt: TGTGCCAGCAGTCGAGTTATCCGGGACAGGTTCTCCTACGAGCAGTACTTC
j_gene: TRBJ2-3; d_gene: TRBD1; abundance: NA; v_gene: TRBV18; CDR3aa: CASSPMGQGGDTQYF; CDR3nt: TGTGCCAGCTCACCCATGGGACAGGGAGGAGATACGCAGTATTTT
j_gene: TRBJ2-7; d_gene: NA; abundance: NA; v_gene: TRBV30; CDR3aa: CAWSVGWVSYEQYF; CDR3nt: TGTGCCTGGAGTGTTGGGTGGGTTTCCTACGAGCAGTACTTC
j_gene: TRBJ2-1; d_gene: TRBD2; abundance: NA; v_gene: TRBV10-3; CDR3aa: CAISDLRGAFRNEQFF; CDR3nt: TGTGCCATCAGTGACTTGCGGGGGGCCTTCCGCAATGAGCAGTTCTTC
j_gene: TRBJ2-7; d_gene: TRBD1; abundance: NA; v_gene: TRBV7-9; CDR3aa: CASSSPNTGTGSAVQYF; CDR3nt: TGTGCCAGCAGCTCCCCCAACACCGGGACAGGGTCAGCCGTGCAGTACTTC
j_gene: TRBJ1-5; d_gene: NA; abundance: NA; v_gene: TRBV19; CDR3aa: CASTFQRGQPQHF; CDR3nt: TGTGCCAGTACATTTCAAAGGGGTCAGCCCCAGCATTTT